The 20 T cell receptor beta chains in this list originate from one sample, sequenced in a study of cytomegalovirus exposure and HLA in healthy donors. 13 Jbeta primers and 60 Vbeta primers were used for the PCR. The protocol was immunoSEQ multiplex PCR, while the TCRdb copy is restricted to in-frame clones and leaves out a portion. The data hold 130,000 to 150,000 clones, with around 78% observed a single time. The material sequenced was PBMCs. These receptors all stem from a woman younger than 35 in good health and CMV-seropositive.

The CDR3 nucleotides are TGCGCCAGCAGCCATGCCGGGGGATACTCTGGAAACACCATATATTTT. This encodes CASSHAGGYSGNTIYF. V gene TRBV4-3 combines with J gene TRBJ1-3; D might be TRBD1 (5 bases). The length of the CDR3 is 16 residues. Germline CDR1 LGHNA, CDR2 YSLEER. Deletions cut 3 bases from V and 0 bases from J, with 12 bases between.

Concerning this clone: This CDR3 is also generated by other DNA sequences in the sample. This rearrangement joins TRBV28 to TRBJ1-5; TRBD1 matches at 10 bases. Looked up from germline, CDR1 is MDHEN and CDR2 is SYDVKM. The length of the CDR3 is 16 residues. The V gene end was trimmed by 5 bases and the J gene end by 2 bases; junction bases not matched to a gene: 6. The CDR3 coding sequence is TGTGCCAGCAGTCCCCGACAGGGGGCTGGCAATCAGCCCCAGCATTTT. As protein: CASSPRQGAGNQPQHF.

J is TRBJ1-1 and V is TRBV5-1; D possibly corresponds to TRBD1 (5 bases). Germline lookup yields CDR1 SGHRS and CDR2 YFSETQ. The CDR3 is 14 amino acids. V lost 0 bases and J lost 7, with 13 bases in between. Here the CDR3 reads CASSLDGLRGEAFF. DNA of the CDR3: TGCGCCAGCAGCTTGGACGGGCTTAGGGGTGAAGCTTTCTTT.

The gene calls are TRBV19 and TRBJ1-5; no firm D call. The CDR3 runs 15 residues. V was trimmed by 5 bases and J by 7 bases, leaving 18 bases between them. Germline CDR1 LNHDA, CDR2 SQIVND (reference sequence). The DNA of the CDR3 is TGTGCCAGTAGTCCACGTCCTATGGCGGGCCAGCCCCAGCATTTT. The encoded protein is CASSPRPMAGQPQHF.

Concerning this clone itself: Relative to the germline gene, one junction end is altered; a read error may explain this. This chain joins TRBV7-6 and TRBJ2-1, with D tentatively TRBD2 (5 bases). Per germline, CDR1 SGHVS and CDR2 FNYEAQ. This CDR3 spans 11 amino acids. CDR3 sequence (DNA): TGTGCCAGCAGCTTAGATGGGGAGATGATCTTC. Amino acids: CASSLDGEMIF.

This chain links TRBV2 with TRBJ2-2; D remains unclear. CDR1 SNHLY and CDR2 FYNNEI come from the germline V gene. This CDR3 is built from 13 residues. With 1 base removed from V and 9 bases from J, the gap between germline ends came to 9 bases. CDR3 coding DNA: TGTGCCAGCAGTGAAGAGCTCAACTGGGAGCTGTTTTTT. Protein product: CASSEELNWELFF.

The J gene is TRBJ1-6, the V gene TRBV20-1, with a possible D match to TRBD1 (5 bases). The CDR3 has 11 amino acids. Trimming cost V 3 bases and J 16 bases, with 13 bases left between them. Germline CDR1 is DFQATT and CDR2 is SNEGSKA (reference sequence). Here the CDR3 DNA reads TGCAGTGCTAGGGGGCGGGGCTGGCTCCACTTT. Translated: CSARGRGWLHF.

A few counts support this clone. This rearrangement joins TRBV5-5 to TRBJ1-2; possibly TRBD1 for D (5 bases). The CDR3 length is 16 residues. From germline, CDR1 is SGHKS and CDR2 YYEKEE (reference sequence). V lost 0 bases to trimming and J lost 0 bases, with 12 bases between them. Written as DNA, the CDR3 is TGTGCCAGCAGCTTGGCCCCGGCAGGGACTAACTATGGCTACACCTTC. It encodes CASSLAPAGTNYGYTF.

This CDR3 is CASSSPRDRGRLNTEAFF. The CDR3 DNA sequence: TGTGCCAGCAGCTCCCCCCGGGACAGGGGCCGACTGAACACTGAAGCTTTCTTT. The chain joins TRBV7-2 to TRBJ1-1; 10 positions match TRBD1. The V gene end was trimmed by 4 bases and the J gene end by 0 bases; junction bases not matched to a gene: 11. CDR1 is SGHTA and CDR2 is FQGNSA in the germline V gene. The CDR3 is made up of 18 amino acids.

V usage is TRBV5-8 and J usage is TRBJ1-3, with 8 bases fitting TRBD1. The CDR3 runs 14 residues. J gave up 8 bases and V 4 bases, and 8 bases lay outside the gene matches. CDR1 is SGHTS, CDR2 YDEGEE, per germline. The CDR3 nucleotides read TGTGCCAGCAGCCCGACAGGGGTTACGGACACCATATATTTT. Protein sequence: CASSPTGVTDTIYF. Full variable domain (outside the CDR3, taken from reference TRBV5-8 and TRBJ1-3): EAGVTQSPTHLIKTRGQQATLRCSPISGHTSVYWYQQALGLGLQFLLWYDEGEERNRGNFPPRFSGRQFPNYSSELNVNALELEDSALYLCASSPTGVTDTIYFGEGSWLTVV.

As to this clone: At one end the junction does not follow the germline gene, possibly because of a read error. V gene TRBV20-1 combines with J gene TRBJ2-7; TRBD2 is a possible D gene (7 bases). The CDR3 spans 11 residues. Germline CDR1 DFQATT, CDR2 SNEGSKA (reference sequence). CDR3 sequence: CSAAEGVAGKF. In DNA form, the CDR3 reads TGCAGTGCTGCCGAGGGGGTAGCGGGCAAGTTC.

The chain combines TRBV5-1 with TRBJ1-1; D not certain. This CDR3 contains 17 residues. The ends were cut back, 0 bases at V and 3 bases at J, with 18 bases in the middle. Germline CDR1 is SGHRS and CDR2 is YFSETQ. Here the CDR3 reads CASSLAGGLNTDTEAFF. CDR3 DNA sequence: TGCGCCAGCAGCTTGGCCGGAGGCCTGAACACGGACACTGAAGCTTTCTTT.

This clone showed up just a few times. The chain joins TRBV19 to TRBJ2-2; the match to TRBD1 covers 7 bases. Germline V gene data show CDR1 as LNHDA and CDR2 as SQIVND (reference sequence). The CDR3 is 13 amino acids. Trimming cost V 5 bases and J 6 bases; bases outside gene matches: 3. DNA of the CDR3: TGTGCCAGTAGTTACACAGGGGCCGGGGAGCTGTTTTTT. It specifies CASSYTGAGELFF.

The chain couples TRBV4-1 to TRBJ2-5; 10 bases match TRBD2. Germline CDR1 MGHRA, CDR2 YSYEKL. The junction had 17 bases not matched to a gene; V was cut back by 0 bases and J by 4 bases. The CDR3 extends over 20 amino acids. The CDR3 nucleotides read TGCGCCAGCAGCCAAGAGCCGGGTAGAGCGGGGGGGCGGATAGGAGAGACCCAGTACTTC. It translates to CASSQEPGRAGGRIGETQYF.

This clone was seen more than once but under ten times. This chain links TRBV5-6 with TRBJ1-2, with 8 nucleotides matching TRBD1. Germline CDR1 and CDR2: SGHDT and YYEEEE. The CDR3 totals 15 residues. Trimming cost V 5 bases and J 5 bases; bases outside gene matches: 11. The chain's CDR3 is CASSSDREVFYGYTF. CDR3 sequence (DNA): TGTGCCAGCAGTTCGGACAGGGAGGTGTTTTATGGCTACACCTTC.

The V and J genes are TRBV5-1 and TRBJ2-7; no firm D call. In germline, CDR1 is SGHRS, CDR2 YFSETQ. Trimming stripped 0 bases from V and 2 bases from J, with 18 bases between. The CDR3 extends over 17 amino acids. CDR3 coding DNA: TGCGCCAGCAGCTTGGGAAGTCTGGCAGGTGCGACCTACGAGCAGTACTTC. It encodes CASSLGSLAGATYEQYF.

V gene TRBV18 combines with J gene TRBJ2-1; D is ambiguous. In germline, CDR1 is KGHSH, CDR2 LQKENI. V was cut by 2 bases and J by 15 bases, with 17 bases left in between. The CDR3 spans 13 residues. The CDR3 sequence: CASSPSNLQYSFF. The DNA of the CDR3 is TGTGCCAGCTCACCAAGTAACTTACAGTATTCGTTCTTC.

This rearrangement joins TRBV5-1 to TRBJ1-1; D gene unclear. The CDR3 extends over 16 amino acids. CDR1 and CDR2 (germline): SGHRS, YFSETQ. V dropped 4 bases and J dropped 0 bases, with 16 bases sitting between them. CDR3 in amino acids: CASSPGRGIMNTEAFF. CDR3 nucleotide sequence: TGCGCCAGCAGCCCGGGTCGCGGAATCATGAACACTGAAGCTTTCTTT.

The chain is built from TRBV20-1 and TRBJ2-7, with 7 bases that match TRBD2. V gave up 7 bases and J gave up 3 bases; unmatched junction bases: 3. CDR1 is DFQATT, CDR2 SNEGSKA, per germline (reference sequence). The CDR3 covers 11 residues. The CDR3, as DNA: TGCAGTGGCTGGGGGGGCTACGAGCAGTACTTC. Protein product: CSGWGGYEQYF.

The chain joins TRBV4-3 to TRBJ1-2; D remains ambiguous. The CDR3 has 13 residues. The ends were cut back, 2 bases at V and 8 bases at J, with 12 bases in the middle. Looked up from germline, CDR1 is LGHNA and CDR2 is YSLEER. CDR3: CASSQTYEEGYTF. The CDR3 region has the DNA TGCGCCAGCAGCCAAACTTACGAGGAAGGCTACACCTTC.